The T cell receptor (beta chain) under discussion was sequenced for a study of vaccination and CD4 T cells after COVID-19 (dated 2022 in TCRdb). With regard to the full study: SARS-CoV-2 positivity had been established in the convalescent patients by nasal swab PCR, and mild disease was recorded in under ten of these patients and severe disease in one. In the convalescent cohort there were six males and four females, among whom were two Hispanic individuals, seven Caucasians, two Asians and one multiracial person. Two doses of either the Pfizer-BioNTech BNT162b2 vaccine (n=8) or the Moderna mRNA-1273 vaccine (n=2) were administered to participants. Post-COVID blood samples from convalescent patients were collected a median of around 100 days after diagnosis, with a range of roughly 30 to 170 days. Post-vaccine blood samples were obtained a median of approximately 70 days after the second vaccine dose, with a range of about 12 to 241 days. The cultures were stimulated with overlapping spike peptide pools from SARS-CoV-2 and from the common cold coronaviruses HCoV-NL63, HCoV-OC43 and HCoV-229E. As controls, cultures received a CEFX viral epitope pool (the positive control), an HIV-1 Nef peptide pool (the negative control), or no peptide at all. In ten to eleven COVID-19 convalescent patients and a few infection-naive healthy vaccine recipients, the spike-specific CD4+ TCR repertoire before mRNA vaccination was compared with the repertoire after mRNA vaccination. Broad study findings and their caveats: The number of convalescent patients in the study was relatively small, and the study did not examine early timepoints following natural infection. Of the vaccine-specific clones in convalescent patients, 304 of 307, or nearly all, reacted only to SARS-CoV-2 spike and did not cross-react with common cold coronaviruses. Although the median number of SARS-CoV-2-reactive clonotypes went up from around 19 after infection to 38 after vaccination, the increase was not significant. In convalescent patients, a median around 85% of post-vaccine SARS-CoV-2-reactive clones were detected only after vaccination, and vaccine-specific priming was suggested by this finding.

A word on this clonotype: No antigen is known for it. No base quality values were provided; no much bigger clone lies one nucleotide off.

From the cysteine up to the phenylalanine, the CDR3 has a length of 16 residues. The only DNA kept is the CDR3, 48 bases in frame from the first base. Ends trimmed: V by 2 bases, J by 3 bases; bases unmatched to a gene: 6. Reading the germline V gene gives CDR1 SGHTA and CDR2 FQGNSA. Library prep was done by PCR. DNA from cultured CD4+ T cells was subjected to TCR sequencing with the Oncomine TCR Beta short-read assay at the Johns Hopkins FTIC core. The QIAamp micro DNA kit was used to extract genomic DNA from the cultured CD4+ T cells. Oncomine TCR Beta libraries from cultured CD4+ T cells were pooled using unique dual indexes and sequenced on an Illumina iSeq 100. Regarding the original processing steps: Non-productive sequences were filtered out, and CDR3s that did not start with C, did not end with F or W, or were shorter than 7 amino acids were discarded. Antigen-specific clonotypes were identified with the MANAFEST web application by comparing peptide-stimulated wells with reference and other culture wells. Positive clones required FDR below 0.05, an odds ratio above 5, and productive frequency above 0.1% in at least two of three replicate wells. Cross-reactive clonotypes were defined as significantly expanded in both SARS-CoV-2 spike wells and at least one common cold coronavirus spike condition. CDR3 homology was assessed with Levenshtein distances (stringdist) and unrooted phylogenetic trees (ape) in R version 3.6.1. Using fastp trimming at Q25 and MiXCR clonotype assembly, TCRdb reanalyzed the public sequencing data and kept in-frame beta chains. CDR3 protein duplicates are merged, each entry listing the most common genes and DNA. The V and J calls were not made by the authors but by TCRdb's processing. The sample has around 20,000 distinct CDR3 sequences on record, under 55% of them singletons. The ten top clones hold over 3.5% of the sample.

Read against the paper, the sample's treatment or condition label means: approximately 10-day PBMC culture with coronavirus spike peptide pools or control peptides (ViraFEST assay). The study used the ViraFEST assay, which expanded antigen-specific T cells with peptide pools and then identified expanded clonotypes by TCR sequencing. The convalescent patients' positive SARS-CoV-2 PCR tests fell between March and December 2020, which was before the Alpha, Beta and Delta variants emerged in the United States. PBMCs were cultured at roughly 2 million per well in IMDM supplemented with approximately 4.7% human AB serum and 9.5 to 10 IU/ml IL-2, with 10 ug/ml peptide pools added. On days 3 and 7, half of the culture medium was replaced with fresh IL-2-containing medium. CD4+ T cells were isolated after 10 days of culture through negative selection using the EasySep CD4+ T cell isolation kit. Ficoll-Paque Plus gradient centrifugation was used to isolate PBMCs from whole blood, and the isolated PBMCs were then either used fresh or cryopreserved at -140C. Triplicate wells were generally used for each culture condition.

The chain links TRBV7-2 with TRBJ1-2, with TRBD1 matching 10 junction bases. The sequenced sample consisted of CD4+ T cells from blood, cultured in vitro. The TCR was taken from a human donor who had recovered from COVID-19. The DNA sequence reads TGTGCCAGCAGCTTATGGGTGACAGGGGGCGACTATGGCTACACCTTC. Its translation is CASSLWVTGGDYGYTF.